These 21 T cell receptor beta chains originate from one sample sequenced in a study of neurological immune-mediated disorders. In TCRdb, the 5' RACE reads were re-called with MiXCR into one record per CDR3 protein. Of some 38,000 distinct CDR3 sequences listed, 3% to 4% are singletons. The sample taken for sequencing was PBMCs. Receptors originate from a man aged 25 to 40 with multiple sclerosis.

This clonotype was seen repeatedly, ten times or more. This chain joins TRBV27 and TRBJ1-5; D call uncertain. Trimming took 0 bases from V and 4 from J, leaving 10 bases between them. The CDR3 totals 15 residues. Looked up from germline, CDR1 is MNHEY and CDR2 is SMNVEV (reference sequence). The CDR3 DNA reads TGTGCCAGCAGTTTATCAGGTCACCCTAATCAGCCCCAGCATTTT. Protein sequence: CASSLSGHPNQPQHF.

This clonotype has at least ten counts. V usage is TRBV12-3 or TRBV12-4 and J usage is TRBJ1-2; D might be TRBD1 (6 bases). V gave up 3 bases and J gave up 1 base, with 12 bases separating them. This CDR3 has 15 amino acids. The CDR3: CASSLSGANNYGYTF. The CDR3 DNA sequence: TGTGCCAGCAGTTTGTCAGGGGCCAATAACTATGGCTACACCTTC.

This clonotype has at least ten counts. The chain recombines TRBV4-3 with TRBJ1-1; D is unclear. Germline V gene lookup returns CDR1 LGHNA and CDR2 YSLEER. Deletions cut 0 bases from V and 1 base from J, with 3 bases between. This CDR3 region has 13 residues. CDR3 in DNA: TGCGCCAGCAGCCAAGATACGAACACTGAAGCTTTCTTT. This sequence encodes CASSQDTNTEAFF.

The sample holds a few counts of this clonotype. V and J are TRBV29-1 and TRBJ1-2; unclear D gene. The V end was cut by 0 bases, the J end by 4 bases, with 6 bases between. CDR1 is SQVTM and CDR2 is ANQGSEA in the germline V gene. The CDR3 spans 12 residues. The CDR3 reads CSVEESGYGYTF. The CDR3 DNA reads as TGCAGCGTTGAAGAGTCAGGCTATGGCTACACCTTC.

This clonotype was counted at least ten times. The rearrangement uses TRBV29-1 and TRBJ1-2; 12 bases match TRBD1. The germline gives CDR1 SQVTM, CDR2 ANQGSEA. This CDR3 comprises 14 residues. The ends lost 6 bases at V and 9 bases at J; junction bases unmatched: 11. The CDR3 region has the DNA TGCAGCGTCGGGACAGGGGGCGGACTGGATAGCTACACCTTC. It translates to CSVGTGGGLDSYTF.

As concerns this clonotype: Sequence at one end of the junction differs from germline and may be a read error. The V call is TRBV20-1, the J call TRBJ2-1, with 8 bases that match TRBD2. This CDR3 is built from 17 residues. Germline CDR1 reads DFQATT; CDR2 reads SNEGSKA (reference sequence). The CDR3 DNA reads TGCAGTGCTGGATCTCTAGTAACGGGGGGGCCTGACAATGAGCAGTTCTTT. Amino acid sequence: CSAGSLVTGGPDNEQFF.

This clonotype was recorded many times. This chain connects TRBV12-3 or TRBV12-4 to TRBJ1-2; 7 bases match TRBD1. The CDR3 length is 13 residues. With 6 bases clipped from V and 8 bases from J, the junction kept 9 bases outside the gene matches. The CDR3 coding sequence is TGTGCCAGCAGCTTTCTCAGACAGGGAGGCTACACCTTC. Its translation is CASSFLRQGGYTF.

About this clonotype: A junction boundary mismatches the germline segment, possibly from a read error. This sequence joins TRBV20-1 and TRBJ1-5; no clear D gene. From germline, CDR1 is DFQATT and CDR2 SNEGSKA (reference sequence). There are 13 residues in the CDR3. CDR3 DNA sequence: TGCAGTGCTAGACTCCGAGAGGATCAGCCCCAGAATTTT. Translating gives CSARLREDQPQNF.

Only a few counts were recorded for this clonotype. The J gene is TRBJ2-3, the V gene TRBV20-1; possibly TRBD1 for D (5 bases). V lost 3 bases and J 2 bases, leaving 12 bases between the germline ends. The CDR3 is made up of 14 amino acids. The germline V gene has CDR1 DFQATT and CDR2 SNEGSKA (reference sequence). CDR3 nucleotide sequence: TGCAGTGCTAGTCTGGACAAGACCACAGATACGCAGTATTTT. This translates into CSASLDKTTDTQYF.

In its sample, this clonotype was seen a few times. The chain carries TRBV6-1 and TRBJ2-5; 10 bases align to TRBD1. Trimming took 5 bases from V and 5 from J; bases not matched to a gene: 2. The germline CDR1 and CDR2 sequences are MNHNS and SASEGT. The CDR3 has 13 amino acids. CDR3 sequence: CASSQDRGETQYF. The CDR3 coding sequence is TGTGCCAGCAGTCAGGACAGGGGGGAGACCCAGTACTTC.

This clonotype has ten or more counts. The CDR3 coding sequence is TGTGCCACCAGCCGAGCTGATAGCAATCAGCCCCAGCATTTT. This codes for CATSRADSNQPQHF. The chain has TRBV24-1 and TRBJ1-5; D unresolved. With 7 bases removed from V and 0 bases from J, the gap between germline ends came to 9 bases. Germline lookup yields CDR1 KGHDR and CDR2 SFDVKD. This CDR3 is built from 14 residues.

Of note for this clonotype: A much larger clone is a single base away; this may be a read error. The chain joins TRBV5-6 to TRBJ2-3; D possibly corresponds to TRBD2 (5 bases). CDR3 length: 14 amino acids. Germline CDR1 is SGHDT and CDR2 is YYEEEE. CDR3 in DNA: TGTGCCAGCAGCCTAACACGGGGAACAGATACGAAGTATTTT. Its translation: CASSLTRGTDTKYF. The full variable domain, its missing parts supplied by reference TRBV5-6 and TRBJ2-3, is DAGVTQSPTHLIKTRGQQVTLRCSPKSGHDTVSWYQQALGQGPQFIFQYYEEEERQRGNFPDRFSGHQFPNYSSELNVNALLLGDSALYLCASSLTRGTDTKYFGPGTRLTVL.

This clonotype appeared many times. The rearrangement joins TRBV6-2 or TRBV6-3 to TRBJ2-5; D unclear. Trimming pared 2 bases from V and 2 bases from J, leaving 15 bases between. Per germline, CDR1 MNHEY and CDR2 SVGEGT. The CDR3 is 16 amino acids. The CDR3, as DNA: TGTGCCAGCAGTTACCCCCCCTTGGGGTGGCAAGAGACCCAGTACTTC. This sequence encodes CASSYPPLGWQETQYF.

This clonotype was detected many times. The rearrangement links TRBV11-1 to TRBJ2-5, with TRBD1 matching 7 bases. This CDR3 spans 14 amino acids. Looked up from germline, CDR1 is SGHAT and CDR2 is FQDESV (reference sequence). The V and J ends lost 5 bases and 3 bases, in that order; junction bases with no gene match: 6. CDR3 residues: CASSPRGTEETQYF. The CDR3 nucleotides are TGTGCCAGCAGCCCGAGGGGGACAGAAGAGACCCAGTACTTC.

This clonotype was recorded a few times. This chain joins TRBV5-1 and TRBJ1-2, with 8 bases aligning to TRBD1. Germline CDR1 and CDR2: SGHRS and YFSETQ. After removal of 2 bases from V and 7 bases from J, the junction contained 4 bases not matched to a gene. CDR3 length equals 13 residues. The CDR3 loop is CASSFQGALGYTF. The CDR3 bases are TGCGCCAGCAGCTTTCAGGGGGCCCTTGGCTACACCTTC.

This clonotype was recorded many times. The V and J genes are TRBV20-1 and TRBJ2-1, with D unresolved. There are 14 residues in the CDR3. CDR1 is DFQATT and CDR2 is SNEGSKA in the germline V gene (reference sequence). The V end was cut by 1 base, the J end by 0 bases, with 7 bases between. Here the CDR3 DNA reads TGCAGTGCTAGAGGCGTAAGCTCCTACAATGAGCAGTTCTTC. This sequence encodes CSARGVSSYNEQFF.

This clonotype appeared many times. The genes are TRBV5-1 and TRBJ2-5; TRBD1 is a possible D gene (5 bases). Trimming removed 4 bases from V and 0 bases from J, with 16 bases in between. The CDR3 covers 16 residues. Germline assignment: CDR1 SGHRS and CDR2 YFSETQ. CDR3 nucleotide sequence: TGCGCCAGCAGCCCCGGCCCGGACACGTACCAAGAGACCCAGTACTTC. Protein product: CASSPGPDTYQETQYF.

This clonotype was counted ten times or more. The chain has TRBV5-1 and TRBJ1-2; no firm D call. Germline V gives CDR1 SGHRS, CDR2 YFSETQ. Trimming shortened V by 4 bases and J by 0 bases, and 16 bases separated the two germline ends. This CDR3 spans 16 amino acids. CDR3 region: CASSHPTGFSNYGYTF. CDR3 DNA sequence: TGCGCCAGCAGCCACCCTACGGGGTTTTCTAACTATGGCTACACCTTC.

This clonotype was detected many times. The chain recombines TRBV20-1 with TRBJ2-7; D is perhaps TRBD2 (5 bases). V was clipped by 1 base and J by 1 base, with 14 bases between them. CDR3 length: 15 residues. CDR1 is DFQATT and CDR2 is SNEGSKA in the germline V gene (reference sequence). The DNA of the CDR3 is TGCAGTGCTAGAGTAGCAGCGGTAGGTTCCTACGAGCAGTACTTC. Translation gives CSARVAAVGSYEQYF.

Ten or more counts support this clonotype. CDR3 DNA sequence: TGTGCCAGCAGCCCCCGGAGGGCTAGCGGGGCCGGGGAGCTGTTTTTT. Its protein product is CASSPRRASGAGELFF. V is TRBV9 and J is TRBJ2-2; TRBD2 aligns across 9 bases. Germline loops: CDR1 SGDLS, CDR2 YYNGEE. This CDR3 is built from 16 residues. J lost 6 bases, V lost 4 bases, and 10 bases had no gene match. The variable domain in full, completed from reference TRBV9 and TRBJ2-2, reads DSGVTQTPKHLITATGQRVTLRCSPRSGDLSVYWYQQSLDQGLQFLIQYYNGEERAKGNILERFSAQQFPDLHSELNLSSLELGDSALYFCASSPRRASGAGELFFGEGSRLTVL.

This clonotype occurred a few times. A junction boundary mismatches the germline segment, possibly from a read error. The CDR3 loop is CSAREPTGGYNSPLNF. Written as DNA, the CDR3 is TGCAGTGCTAGAGAACCGACAGGGGGCTATAATTCACCCCTCAACTTT. The chain recombines TRBV20-1 with TRBJ1-6; 10 bases match TRBD1. The germline V gene has CDR1 DFQATT and CDR2 SNEGSKA (reference sequence). This CDR3 comprises 16 residues.